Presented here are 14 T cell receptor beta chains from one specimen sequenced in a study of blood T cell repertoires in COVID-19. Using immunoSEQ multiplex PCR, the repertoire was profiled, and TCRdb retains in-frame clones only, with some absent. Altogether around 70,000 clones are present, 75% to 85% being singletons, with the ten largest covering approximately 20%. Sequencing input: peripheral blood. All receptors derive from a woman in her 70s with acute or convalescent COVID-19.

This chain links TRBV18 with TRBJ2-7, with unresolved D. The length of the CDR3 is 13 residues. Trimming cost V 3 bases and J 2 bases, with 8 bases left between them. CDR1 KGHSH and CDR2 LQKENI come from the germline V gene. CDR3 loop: CASSPTQAYEQYF. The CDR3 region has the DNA TGTGCCAGCTCACCGACACAAGCCTACGAGCAGTACTTC. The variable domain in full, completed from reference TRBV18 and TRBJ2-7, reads NAGVMQNPRHLVRRRGQEARLRCSPMKGHSHVYWYRQLPEEGLKFMVYLQKENIIDESGMPKERFSAEFPKEGPSILRIQQVVRGDSAAYFCASSPTQAYEQYFGPGTRLTVT.

DNA for the CDR3: TGTGCCAGCAGACACGGACTCGAGCTGGCCGGGGAGCTGTTTTTT. Its translation: CASRHGLELAGELFF. The chain combines TRBV6-5 with TRBJ2-2, with TRBD2 as a possible D gene (5 bases). The ends were cut back, 6 bases at V and 6 bases at J, with 17 bases in the middle. Germline lookup yields CDR1 MNHEY and CDR2 SVGAGI. The CDR3 covers 15 residues.

The CDR3 sequence: CSASLRQVGGNEQFF. The DNA for the CDR3 is TGCAGTGCTAGTTTAAGGCAGGTGGGAGGCAATGAGCAGTTCTTC. The rearrangement links TRBV20-1 to TRBJ2-1, with D possibly TRBD2 on 6 matching bases. The CDR3 has 15 residues. Germline CDR1 and CDR2: DFQATT and SNEGSKA (reference sequence). Trimming removed 3 bases from V and 6 bases from J, with 18 bases in between.

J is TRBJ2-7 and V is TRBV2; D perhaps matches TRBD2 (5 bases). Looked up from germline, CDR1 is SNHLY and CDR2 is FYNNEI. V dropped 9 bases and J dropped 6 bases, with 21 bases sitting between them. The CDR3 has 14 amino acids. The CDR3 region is CASGVVKGGGEQYF. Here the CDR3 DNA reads TGTGCCAGTGGGGTCGTGAAAGGCGGAGGCGAGCAGTACTTC.

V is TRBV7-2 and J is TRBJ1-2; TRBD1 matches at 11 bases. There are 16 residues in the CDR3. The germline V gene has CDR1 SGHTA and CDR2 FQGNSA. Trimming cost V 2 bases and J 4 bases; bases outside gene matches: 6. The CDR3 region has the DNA TGTGCCAGCAGCTTAACACCCGGGACAGGGGGCTATGGCTACACCTTC. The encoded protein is CASSLTPGTGGYGYTF.

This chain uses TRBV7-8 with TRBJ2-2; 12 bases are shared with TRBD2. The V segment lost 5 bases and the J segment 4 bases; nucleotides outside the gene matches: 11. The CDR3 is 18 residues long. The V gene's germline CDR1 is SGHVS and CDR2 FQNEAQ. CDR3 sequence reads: CASSPGLAGSSSTGELFF. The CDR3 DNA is TGTGCCAGCAGCCCGGGACTAGCGGGCTCCAGTTCCACCGGGGAGCTGTTTTTT. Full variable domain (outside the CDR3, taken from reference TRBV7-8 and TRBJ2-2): GAGVSQSPRYKVAKRGQDVALRCDPISGHVSLFWYQQALGQGPEFLTYFQNEAQLDKSGLPSDRFFAERPEGSVSTLKIQRTQQEDSAVYLCASSPGLAGSSSTGELFFGEGSRLTVL.

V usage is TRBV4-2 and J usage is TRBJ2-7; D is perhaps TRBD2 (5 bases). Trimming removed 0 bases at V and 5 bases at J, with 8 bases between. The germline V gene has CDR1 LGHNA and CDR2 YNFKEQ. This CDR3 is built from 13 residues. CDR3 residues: CASSQDRGNEQYF. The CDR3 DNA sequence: TGTGCCAGCAGCCAAGATCGGGGAAACGAGCAGTACTTC.

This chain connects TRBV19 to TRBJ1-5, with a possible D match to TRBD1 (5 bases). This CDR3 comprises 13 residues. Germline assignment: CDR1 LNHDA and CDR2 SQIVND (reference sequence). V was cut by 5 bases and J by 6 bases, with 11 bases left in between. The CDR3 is CASSQGIGQPQHF. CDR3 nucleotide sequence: TGTGCCAGTAGTCAGGGAATCGGTCAGCCCCAGCATTTT.

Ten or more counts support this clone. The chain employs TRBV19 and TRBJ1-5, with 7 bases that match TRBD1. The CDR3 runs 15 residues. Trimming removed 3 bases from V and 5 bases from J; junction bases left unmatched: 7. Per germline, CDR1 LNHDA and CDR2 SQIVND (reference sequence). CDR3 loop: CASSIRRQGYQPQHF. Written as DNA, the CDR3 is TGTGCCAGTAGTATTCGGAGACAGGGATATCAGCCCCAGCATTTT.

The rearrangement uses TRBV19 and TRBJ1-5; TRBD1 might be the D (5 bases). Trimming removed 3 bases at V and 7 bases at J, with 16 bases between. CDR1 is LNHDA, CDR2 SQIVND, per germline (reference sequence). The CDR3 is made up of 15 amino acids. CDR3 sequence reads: CASSIIQGSEQPQHF. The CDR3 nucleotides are TGTGCCAGTAGTATCATCCAGGGATCTGAACAGCCCCAGCATTTT.

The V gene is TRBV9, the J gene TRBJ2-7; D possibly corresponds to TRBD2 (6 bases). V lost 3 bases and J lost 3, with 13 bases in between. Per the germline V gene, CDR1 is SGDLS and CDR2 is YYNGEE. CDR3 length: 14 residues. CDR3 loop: CASSGRDSVYEQYF. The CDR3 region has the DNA TGTGCCAGCAGCGGCCGGGACTCCGTCTACGAGCAGTACTTC.

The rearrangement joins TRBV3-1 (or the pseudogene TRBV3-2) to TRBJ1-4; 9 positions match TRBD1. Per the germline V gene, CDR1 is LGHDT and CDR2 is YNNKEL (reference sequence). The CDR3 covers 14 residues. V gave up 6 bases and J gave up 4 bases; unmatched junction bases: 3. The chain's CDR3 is CASRPTGGNEKLFF. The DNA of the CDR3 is TGTGCCAGCAGACCGACAGGGGGTAATGAAAAACTGTTTTTT.

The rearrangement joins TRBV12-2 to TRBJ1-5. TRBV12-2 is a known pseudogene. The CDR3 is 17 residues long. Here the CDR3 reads CASRLRGGAYSNQPQHF. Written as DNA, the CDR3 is TGTGCAAGTCGCTTAAGGGGAGGGGCCTATAGCAATCAGCCCCAGCATTTT.

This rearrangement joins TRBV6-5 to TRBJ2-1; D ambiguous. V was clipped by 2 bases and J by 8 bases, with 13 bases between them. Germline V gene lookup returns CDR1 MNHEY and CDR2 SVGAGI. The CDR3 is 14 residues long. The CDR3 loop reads CASSYGRLSHEQFF. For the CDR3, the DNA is TGTGCCAGCAGTTACGGTCGACTTTCCCATGAGCAGTTCTTC.